This is a list of T cell receptor beta chains from one sample in a study of blood T cell repertoires in COVID-19. Sequencing used immunoSEQ multiplex PCR; TCRdb keeps in-frame clones, though not all of them. The profile shows about 240,000 clones, roughly 89% of them singletons. Specimen: PBMCs or T cells enriched from blood (not recorded which). The receptor source for this set is a woman aged 25 to 39 who had recovered from COVID-19. The CDR3 runs from the conserved cysteine through the conserved F or W.

>TRBJ2-1|TRBV6-4
CASSVTSGSGNNEQFF
>TRBJ2-1|TRBV18
CASSLTAGAYNEQFF
>TRBJ2-7|TRBV7-9
CASSRQSRVYEQYF
>TRBJ1-5|TRBV7-2
CASSRGGDYQPQHF
>TRBJ2-1|TRBV21-1
CASSKVSGLAEEAGYNEQFF
>TRBJ1-1|TRBV27
CASSLALPQGAKDTEAFF
>TRBJ2-7|TRBV11-3
CASSYGGGTYEQYF
>TRBJ2-1|TRBV10-3
CAISESSGTSGRVNEQFF
>TRBJ2-7|TRBV9
CASSVGGLVEGEQYF
>TRBJ2-5|TRBV28
CASRLPTAGVGQETQYF
>TRBJ1-2|TRBV30
CAWRERPGCYTF
>TRBJ1-1|TRBV6-5
CASSTTGGTEAFF
>TRBJ1-5|TRBV6-5
CAVTLGAGQPQHF
>TRBJ1-1|TRBV9
CASSPHRDMNTEAFF
>TRBJ1-2|TRBV28
CASSLFTGPVIKNGYTF
>TRBJ1-1|TRBV27
CASAPLRGPEAFF
>TRBJ1-1|TRBV6-5
CASSKTGPTEAFF
>TRBJ1-3|TRBV21-1
CASRDRGLRSGNTIYF
>TRBJ1-1|TRBV3-1/TRBV3-2
CASTDSHTEAFF
>TRBJ2-2|TRBV28
CASSGLFNTGELFF
>TRBJ2-1|TRBV5-8
CASKRLSEVRNEQFF
>TRBJ1-3|TRBV19
CASTTGSGNTIYF
>TRBJ2-1|TRBV19
CASSKFSPTSGRANEQFF
>TRBJ1-2|TRBV28
CASSPRTYGYTF
>TRBJ1-5|TRBV27
CASSPQVRQPQHF